These T cell receptor beta chains were read from a single sample in a study of blood T cells in healthy people across ages. TCRdb re-called the 5' RACE reads with MiXCR, one entry per CDR3 protein. The sample has roughly 1,000,000 distinct CDR3 sequences; almost 25% are singletons. The same specimen was also included in a second study, on T cells of mothers and their children.

The sample comprised blood. All receptors come from a girl aged 2 to 9 in good health. Each CDR3 is given with its conserved first and last residue. Fields, in order: CDR3 DNA, CDR3 protein, D gene, clone size, V gene, J gene. A D gene is named only where the DNA matches it firmly. Only part of the rows carry a size: once, few, many, or a class if the clone is expanded.

CDR3 DNA: TGCAGCGTTGTCGTCTCCAGCTCCTACAATGAGCAGTTCTTC
CDR3 protein: CSVVVSSSYNEQFF
D gene: -
clone size: -
V gene: TRBV29-1
J gene: TRBJ2-1

CDR3 DNA: TGTGCCAGCAGCGTAGACACCGTCGGTCTCGAGCAGTACTTC
CDR3 protein: CASSVDTVGLEQYF
D gene: -
clone size: few
V gene: TRBV6-6
J gene: TRBJ2-7

CDR3 DNA: TGTGCCAGCTCACCACCGGCCGGGAGCACGTACGAGCAGTACTTC
CDR3 protein: CASSPPAGSTYEQYF
D gene: -
clone size: few
V gene: TRBV18
J gene: TRBJ2-7

CDR3 DNA: TGTGCCAGCAGCGCTACTATCCGGGACACAGATACGCAGTATTTT
CDR3 protein: CASSATIRDTDTQYF
D gene: -
clone size: -
V gene: TRBV7-9
J gene: TRBJ2-3

CDR3 DNA: TGCAGCGTTGAGTGGGTGGGGACAGGGGCCTACGAGCAGTACTTC
CDR3 protein: CSVEWVGTGAYEQYF
D gene: TRBD1
clone size: -
V gene: TRBV29-1
J gene: TRBJ2-7

CDR3 DNA: TGCAGCGTTGAAGCCCCGTTGACGGTTGGCTACACCTTC
CDR3 protein: CSVEAPLTVGYTF
D gene: -
clone size: few
V gene: TRBV29-1
J gene: TRBJ1-2

CDR3 DNA: TGTGCCAGCACCCGGGGCGGCAGGGGATACGAGCAGTACTTC
CDR3 protein: CASTRGGRGYEQYF
D gene: -
clone size: -
V gene: TRBV6-2/TRBV6-3
J gene: TRBJ2-7

CDR3 DNA: TGTGCCAGCAGTGCGGGGACAGTCTCGCTGGACGAGCAGTACTTC
CDR3 protein: CASSAGTVSLDEQYF
D gene: -
clone size: -
V gene: TRBV28
J gene: TRBJ2-7

CDR3 DNA: TGTGCCAGCAGCTACAGGCTTTCGGGGGCTAGCGGGAATGTCAATGAGCAGTTCTTC
CDR3 protein: CASSYRLSGASGNVNEQFF
D gene: TRBD2
clone size: -
V gene: TRBV6-2/TRBV6-3
J gene: TRBJ2-1

CDR3 DNA: TGCAGCGTTATTGCCGTGAGGGTCAGAGGGACTGGAGGCTACACCTTC
CDR3 protein: CSVIAVRVRGTGGYTF
D gene: -
clone size: -
V gene: TRBV29-1
J gene: TRBJ1-2

CDR3 DNA: TGTGCCAGCAGTTACTCGGAAAGGAGGGCTGAAGCTTTCTTT
CDR3 protein: CASSYSERRAEAFF
D gene: -
clone size: -
V gene: TRBV6-2/TRBV6-3
J gene: TRBJ1-1

CDR3 DNA: TGTGCCAGCAGCTTGACGGTCGGAGGGCCCCAGCATTTT
CDR3 protein: CASSLTVGGPQHF
D gene: -
clone size: -
V gene: TRBV5-6
J gene: TRBJ1-5

CDR3 DNA: TGTGCCAGCGCCTCGAGGGTCTCCATGAACACTGAAGCTTTCTTT
CDR3 protein: CASASRVSMNTEAFF
D gene: -
clone size: -
V gene: TRBV3-1
J gene: TRBJ1-1

CDR3 DNA: TGCGCCAGCAGCCAAGATGGAGGGGGTCCAAGCCAGTATTTT
CDR3 protein: CASSQDGGGPSQYF
D gene: -
clone size: -
V gene: TRBV4-3
J gene: TRBJ2-3

CDR3 DNA: TGTGCCAGCAGTCGACAGGGACTTCAAGAGACCCAGTACTTC
CDR3 protein: CASSRQGLQETQYF
D gene: -
clone size: many
V gene: TRBV12-3/TRBV12-4
J gene: TRBJ2-5

CDR3 DNA: TGTGCCACCTTCCCACCTTCCCCGGGGGGCCATGAGCAGTTCTTC
CDR3 protein: CATFPPSPGGHEQFF
D gene: -
clone size: few
V gene: TRBV6-6
J gene: TRBJ2-1

CDR3 DNA: TGTGCCAGCAGTCGAGGGGTGTACACTGAAGCTTTCTTT
CDR3 protein: CASSRGVYTEAFF
D gene: -
clone size: -
V gene: TRBV12-3/TRBV12-4
J gene: TRBJ1-1

CDR3 DNA: TGCGCCAGCAGCCAAGGCTTGACAGGGGGCGGAAACACCATATATTTT
CDR3 protein: CASSQGLTGGGNTIYF
D gene: TRBD1
clone size: few
V gene: TRBV4-1
J gene: TRBJ1-3

CDR3 DNA: TGTGCCAGCCCGACAGGTCTTGGGACTGAAGCTTTCTTT
CDR3 protein: CASPTGLGTEAFF
D gene: -
clone size: -
V gene: TRBV12-3/TRBV12-4
J gene: TRBJ1-1

CDR3 DNA: TGTGCCAGCAGTAACCAGGTCAGCTCCTACAATGAGCAGTTCTTC
CDR3 protein: CASSNQVSSYNEQFF
D gene: -
clone size: -
V gene: TRBV27
J gene: TRBJ2-1

CDR3 DNA: TGTGCCACCAGTCGGGAGCGGGGGCTCTCCCTTCCCTACAATGAGCAGTTCTTC
CDR3 protein: CATSRERGLSLPYNEQFF
D gene: TRBD2
clone size: few
V gene: TRBV15
J gene: TRBJ2-1

CDR3 DNA: TGTGCCAGCAGTTTCCCCTCGACTAGTGGGACAGATACGCAGTATTTT
CDR3 protein: CASSFPSTSGTDTQYF
D gene: -
clone size: -
V gene: TRBV12-3/TRBV12-4
J gene: TRBJ2-3

CDR3 DNA: TGTGCCAGCAGCCGGAGGGGGGAAAATGAAAAACTGTTTTTT
CDR3 protein: CASSRRGENEKLFF
D gene: -
clone size: -
V gene: TRBV11-3
J gene: TRBJ1-4

CDR3 DNA: TGTGCCAGCAGTTATGAAGGGACAGCCTTCTCTGGGGCCAACGTCCTGACTTTC
CDR3 protein: CASSYEGTAFSGANVLTF
D gene: TRBD1
clone size: -
V gene: TRBV6-5
J gene: TRBJ2-6

CDR3 DNA: TGTGCCAGCAGCGGGCCTCCCAGGGATACGCAGTATTTT
CDR3 protein: CASSGPPRDTQYF
D gene: -
clone size: -
V gene: TRBV9
J gene: TRBJ2-3

CDR3 DNA: TGTGCCAGCAGTTACTCCCGCGGGAGAGTCACAGAGACCCAGTACTTC
CDR3 protein: CASSYSRGRVTETQYF
D gene: TRBD2
clone size: -
V gene: TRBV6-5
J gene: TRBJ2-5

CDR3 DNA: TGTGCCAGCAGCTTAGTAAGGCAGTCTGGGACCTACGAGCAGTACTTC
CDR3 protein: CASSLVRQSGTYEQYF
D gene: -
clone size: -
V gene: TRBV7-9
J gene: TRBJ2-7

CDR3 DNA: TGTGCCAGCAGCTTATTTGGGGGGGGATCCGGGAATGAGCAGTTCTTC
CDR3 protein: CASSLFGGGSGNEQFF
D gene: TRBD2
clone size: few
V gene: TRBV7-2
J gene: TRBJ2-1

CDR3 DNA: TGTGCCAGCAGTTCCCCTAACAGGGGGAATGAGCAGTTCTTC
CDR3 protein: CASSSPNRGNEQFF
D gene: TRBD1
clone size: few
V gene: TRBV12-3/TRBV12-4
J gene: TRBJ2-1

CDR3 DNA: TGTGCCAGCAGTTTAGGACGGGGCGCATCATGGGAGACCCAGTACTTC
CDR3 protein: CASSLGRGASWETQYF
D gene: -
clone size: few
V gene: TRBV27
J gene: TRBJ2-5

CDR3 DNA: TGCAGCGTTGTTCGGGAGCGGTGGCAAGAGACCCAGTACTTC
CDR3 protein: CSVVRERWQETQYF
D gene: -
clone size: -
V gene: TRBV29-1
J gene: TRBJ2-5

CDR3 DNA: TGCAGCGTTGTTCAGGTTACCACCGGGGAGCTGTTTTTT
CDR3 protein: CSVVQVTTGELFF
D gene: -
clone size: once
V gene: TRBV29-1
J gene: TRBJ2-2

CDR3 DNA: TGTGCCAGCAGCTTCTTATTACAGGGGAACACTGAAGCTTTCTTT
CDR3 protein: CASSFLLQGNTEAFF
D gene: -
clone size: -
V gene: TRBV5-5
J gene: TRBJ1-1

CDR3 DNA: TGCGCCAGCAGAACCGGGACAGGGGGCTACAATGAGCAGTTCTTC
CDR3 protein: CASRTGTGGYNEQFF
D gene: TRBD1
clone size: -
V gene: TRBV5-1
J gene: TRBJ2-1

CDR3 DNA: TGTGCCATCAGTGAGTCGGGCCCCGGAGGGGATGGCTACACCTTC
CDR3 protein: CAISESGPGGDGYTF
D gene: -
clone size: -
V gene: TRBV10-3
J gene: TRBJ1-2

CDR3 DNA: TGTGCCAGCAGCACTGGACAGGGGGGACGGACCGGGGAGCTGTTTTTT
CDR3 protein: CASSTGQGGRTGELFF
D gene: TRBD1
clone size: few
V gene: TRBV5-6
J gene: TRBJ2-2

CDR3 DNA: TGTGCCATCAGTGAGTCGAACTACAATGAGCAGTTCTTC
CDR3 protein: CAISESNYNEQFF
D gene: -
clone size: few
V gene: TRBV10-3
J gene: TRBJ2-1

CDR3 DNA: TGCGCCAGCAGCCAAGATCTATTGGAAGCGGGAGTCTACGAGCAGTACTTC
CDR3 protein: CASSQDLLEAGVYEQYF
D gene: TRBD2
clone size: -
V gene: TRBV4-1
J gene: TRBJ2-7

CDR3 DNA: TGTGCCAGCAGTGAAGTACCACTAGAAGCGAACACCGGGGAGCTGTTTTTT
CDR3 protein: CASSEVPLEANTGELFF
D gene: -
clone size: -
V gene: TRBV6-1
J gene: TRBJ2-2

CDR3 DNA: TGCAGCGTTGAGGGCTCAGATAACACTGAAGCTTTCTTT
CDR3 protein: CSVEGSDNTEAFF
D gene: -
clone size: few
V gene: TRBV29-1
J gene: TRBJ1-1

CDR3 DNA: TGCAGCACTCGAGCAAGGGAGAGGGATACGCAGTATTTT
CDR3 protein: CSTRARERDTQYF
D gene: -
clone size: few
V gene: TRBV29-1
J gene: TRBJ2-3

CDR3 DNA: TGCGCCAGCGGCTTGGATCAGGGAGCCTACGAGCAGTACTTC
CDR3 protein: CASGLDQGAYEQYF
D gene: -
clone size: -
V gene: TRBV5-1
J gene: TRBJ2-7

CDR3 DNA: TGTGCCAGCAGTGAGCTTAGCTCCTACAATGAGCAGTTCTTC
CDR3 protein: CASSELSSYNEQFF
D gene: -
clone size: -
V gene: TRBV9
J gene: TRBJ2-1

CDR3 DNA: TGCAGCGGATTCCAGGGTTCCGAGCAGTACTTC
CDR3 protein: CSGFQGSEQYF
D gene: -
clone size: few
V gene: TRBV20-1
J gene: TRBJ2-7

CDR3 DNA: TGTGCCAGCAGCGACGAGGGACAGGGGAAGACTGAAGCTTTCTTT
CDR3 protein: CASSDEGQGKTEAFF
D gene: TRBD1
clone size: few
V gene: TRBV7-9
J gene: TRBJ1-1

CDR3 DNA: TGCGCCAGCAGCTTGGATCGGCCAGCCTCTGGAAACACCATATATTTT
CDR3 protein: CASSLDRPASGNTIYF
D gene: -
clone size: few
V gene: TRBV5-1
J gene: TRBJ1-3

CDR3 DNA: TGTGCCAGCAGTTTAATGTCGGCCCAAGAGACCCAGTACTTC
CDR3 protein: CASSLMSAQETQYF
D gene: -
clone size: -
V gene: TRBV27
J gene: TRBJ2-5

CDR3 DNA: TGTGCCAGCAGCCAAGCAGGACGGAGCACTGAAGCTTTCTTT
CDR3 protein: CASSQAGRSTEAFF
D gene: -
clone size: -
V gene: TRBV3-1
J gene: TRBJ1-1

CDR3 DNA: TGTGCCAGCAGCCGCCTAGCGGGTACCTACGAGCAGTACTTC
CDR3 protein: CASSRLAGTYEQYF
D gene: TRBD2
clone size: many
V gene: TRBV7-2
J gene: TRBJ2-7

CDR3 DNA: TGCGCCAGCAGTCGCGGGACAGGGGGACGAAAACTGTTTTTT
CDR3 protein: CASSRGTGGRKLFF
D gene: TRBD1
clone size: few
V gene: TRBV23-1
J gene: TRBJ1-4

CDR3 DNA: TGTGCCAGCATCGCTACGGGGACTAGCGGGAGCAATGAGCAGTTCTTC
CDR3 protein: CASIATGTSGSNEQFF
D gene: TRBD2
clone size: -
V gene: TRBV5-6
J gene: TRBJ2-1

CDR3 DNA: TGTGCCAGCTCAGCGGGAGTGATTGAGCAGTTCTTC
CDR3 protein: CASSAGVIEQFF
D gene: TRBD2
clone size: many
V gene: TRBV28
J gene: TRBJ2-1

CDR3 DNA: TGTGCCAGCAGTCTCGTGGACACCGGCTATGGCTACACCTTC
CDR3 protein: CASSLVDTGYGYTF
D gene: -
clone size: few
V gene: TRBV28
J gene: TRBJ1-2

CDR3 DNA: TGTGCCAGCAGCTTAGATGGCGGGGGGGCCGGGGAGCAGTACTTC
CDR3 protein: CASSLDGGGAGEQYF
D gene: TRBD2
clone size: -
V gene: TRBV7-3
J gene: TRBJ2-5

CDR3 DNA: TGCAGCGTTGAGGGTATAACCTACAATGAGCAGTTCTTC
CDR3 protein: CSVEGITYNEQFF
D gene: -
clone size: few
V gene: TRBV29-1
J gene: TRBJ2-1

CDR3 DNA: TGCGCCAGCAGCCAAGGGCGGGGATGGACCCAGTACTTC
CDR3 protein: CASSQGRGWTQYF
D gene: -
clone size: -
V gene: TRBV4-1
J gene: TRBJ2-5